This T cell receptor beta chain is from a study of chemoradiotherapy in HPV16-positive cancers (dated by TCRdb to 2022 to 2024). Regarding the study in general: Candidate HPV-specific T-cell clones and common TCR motifs were defined through functional T-cell assays on cells from a couple of HPV16-positive patients. The candidate HPV-specific TCRs and motifs were then tracked in TCR repertoires from more than 85 patients with HPV-related cancers. The study asked whether T-cell immunity against the HPV oncoproteins E6 and E7 changes during chemoradiotherapy and whether it affects survival.

The library was built by means of the immunoSEQ multiplex PCR assay. The table comes from immuneACCESS by way of TCRdb, which keeps in-frame sequences with V and J called. Part of the clones is missing from these tables; in studies checked, under half for an unresolved V gene and the rest for unknown reasons. The table for this sample lists about 9,000 clones; 85% to 90% of them were counted only once. 3.5% to 4% of the sample is taken by the ten largest. To note about this clone: The antigen this receptor binds is unknown. No qualities accompany the bases; no much larger clone lies one base away.

Broad study findings and their caveats: Improved recurrence-free survival in HPV16-positive patients was associated with expansion of HPV-responsive T cells during chemoradiotherapy. The functional definition of HPV-specific T cells was derived from only two HPV16-positive patients, and the survival association was reported for HPV16-positive patients. Expansion of candidate HPV-specific clones and E7-related TCR motifs was observed in the tumor microenvironment during treatment, whereas no such expansion was observed for non-HPV-specific T cells.

The CDR3, cysteine through phenylalanine, is 13 amino acids long. The retained sequence is limited to the CDR3, 39 bases, with the frame set at the first base. The trim is 6 bases for V and 1 base for J, with a gap of 9 bases between the germline ends. From the germline V gene (reference sequence), CDR1 is LNHDA and CDR2 is SQIVND. Repertoires were sampled multiple times during chemoradiotherapy, which allowed clonal expansion in the tumor microenvironment to be followed. The starting material was blood, obtained from a patient who underwent chemoradiotherapy. The chain links TRBV19 with TRBJ1-1; no D gene is confidently identified. The TCR was taken from a human donor with HPV-associated anogenital cancer. The CDR3 protein is CASSNTGNTEAFF. The nucleotide sequence is given as TGTGCCAGTAGCAATACCGGGAACACTGAAGCTTTCTTT.